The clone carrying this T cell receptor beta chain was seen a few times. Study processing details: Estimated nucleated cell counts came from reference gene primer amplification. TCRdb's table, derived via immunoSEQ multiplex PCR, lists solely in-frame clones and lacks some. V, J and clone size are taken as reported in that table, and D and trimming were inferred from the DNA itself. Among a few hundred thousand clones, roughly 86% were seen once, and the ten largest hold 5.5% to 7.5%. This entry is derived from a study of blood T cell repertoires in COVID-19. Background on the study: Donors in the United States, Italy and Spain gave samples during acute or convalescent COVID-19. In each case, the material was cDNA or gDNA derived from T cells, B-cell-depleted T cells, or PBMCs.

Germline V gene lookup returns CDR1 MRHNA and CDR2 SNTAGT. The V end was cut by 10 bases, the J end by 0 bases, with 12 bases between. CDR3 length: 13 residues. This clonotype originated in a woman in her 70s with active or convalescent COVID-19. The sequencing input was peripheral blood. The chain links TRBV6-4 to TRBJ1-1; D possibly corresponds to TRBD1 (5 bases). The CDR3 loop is CATSKDMNTEAFF. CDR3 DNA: TGTGCCACCTCTAAGGACATGAACACTGAAGCTTTCTTT.